The following is a TCR beta chain sequence with its context. The antigen it recognizes is unknown. No base quality values were provided; no much bigger clone lies one nucleotide off. This CDR3 is also generated by other DNA sequences in the sample. Trimming costs V 0 bases and J 4 bases, and their ends lie 7 bases apart. The CDR3 goes from the cysteine to the phenylalanine over 14 residues. The sequence is cut down to CDR3 DNA, 42 bases in frame from base 1. From a lookup of the germline V gene, CDR1 and CDR2 are SGDLS and YYNGEE. Using the deep immunoSEQ assay, multiplex PCR amplified TCR CDR3 regions from genomic DNA. Extracted genomic DNA from each cell subset was spread evenly across all wells of several immunoSEQ 96-well plates, with each plate serving as a replicate. For sorted subsets, around 0.2 ug of genomic DNA, equivalent to some 33,000 T cell genomes, went into each replicate PCR. The purified libraries were quantified using a Qubit 3.0 fluorometer, sized with a Bioanalyzer 2100, and then quantified again using the KAPA Library Quantification kit. A separate single-read 150-cycle Illumina NextSeq 550 flow cell was used to sequence each immunoSEQ 96-well plate. Processing in the source paper ran as follows. Because only junctional sequences without quality scores were contained in the immunoSEQ output, filtering matching that applied to full-length reads could not be performed. To assign V/J genes and CDR3, sequences were annotated against IMGT germline references using PyIR, a Python wrapper for IgBLAST v1.9. Reads were filtered out if the reads had weak V/J assignments (E-value above 1e-6), no CDR3, stop codons, out-of-frame junctions, or ambiguous translated residues. V3J clonotypes were defined by identical inferred V gene, J gene, and CDR3 amino acid sequence. Percentage overlap between repertoires was calculated by dividing the number of shared unique clonotypes by the size of the smaller repertoire. Three approaches were used to assess repertoire richness: RTK rarefaction, the Chao1 estimator, and Recon v2.1 estimates of unobserved clonotypes. OLGA was used to compute generation probabilities for all TCRbeta clonotypes that the gDNA method yielded from a few donors. Drawn from immuneACCESS, this table holds only the in-frame rearrangements with V and J called that TCRdb kept. Clones are partly lost; checked studies trace under half to an unresolved V gene and leave the rest unexplained. For V, J and clone size, that table is used; D and trimming come from the DNA. This sample is represented by about 2.1 million clones; about 92% of them were singletons. The ten top clones hold under 2% of the sample.

The data were obtained in a study of shared clonotypes between healthy human individuals (dated by TCRdb to 2018 to 2020). In terms of the full investigation: Two women and a few men aged 18 to 49 years were included in the cohort. To estimate repertoire size and how much clonotype sharing occurs between individuals, the study deeply sequenced the blood TCR repertoires of several healthy adults. Different laboratories and diverse techniques were used to prepare libraries and sequence TCR repertoires, to increase sequencing depth and limit assay-specific biases. For each donor, CD4 naive and CD4 memory were each given three plates, CD8 naive was given two plates, and CD8 memory was given one plate. Leukapheresis yielded between about 0.94 and 10 billion PBMCs per donor. Beyond this particular receptor, the publication reports: Pairwise subsampling led to the expectation that sequencing depth would affect the degree of clonotype sharing among donors. Compared with non-shared clonotypes, clonotypes shared by all four sorted-subset donors had higher generation probabilities. Larger estimated clonotype richness was generally found for naive subsets than for memory subsets. When a handful of donors were compared, the shared fraction of clonotypes was around 4.6% for naive CD4, 3.5% for naive CD8, more than 2% for memory CD4, and 0.3% to 0.5% for memory CD8. Only blood was sampled, and tissue TCR repertoires likely differ from those in blood. The small number of donors limited the genetic and exposure-history diversity represented. Incomplete sequencing was indicated by rarefaction of sorted-subset datasets, despite the large sequencing depth.

CD8 naive samples consisted of CD45RO-negative cells that were positively selected for CCR7, yielding a CD45RA+CCR7+ population without TemRA cells. The donors were healthy, HIV-negative adults with no recently reported acute infections or vaccinations. Every donor was a Caucasian adult residing in Nashville, Tennessee, USA. Blood was obtained by leukapheresis, after which PBMCs were separated by Ficoll-Histopaque density gradient centrifugation and cryopreserved in liquid nitrogen vapor phase. Purity and quantity of every magnetically sorted T cell population were checked by analytical flow cytometry. From each sorted fraction, genomic DNA was isolated and quantified by UV absorbance on a Nanodrop 2000c.

Sample: naive CD8+ T cells from PBMCs. The intended sense of this specimen's cell subset or site label: CD45RA+CCR7+. The chain is encoded by TRBV9 joined to TRBJ1-4; there is no confident call for the D gene. The sequence derives from a man aged 18-30 years in good health. Some clones in this sample may be carry-over from other donors' samples. The encoded CDR3 is CASSVEGFNEKLFF. DNA sequence: TGTGCCAGCAGCGTAGAAGGATTTAATGAAAAACTGTTTTTT.